This T cell receptor (beta chain) was found in a study of cytomegalovirus exposure and HLA in healthy donors. Study-wide results and limits: Another analysis was done later, and it associated 15,000 or so TCR beta sequences with HLA alleles at 0.05 false discovery rate. No immune exposure information besides CMV serostatus was available. Most of the CMV-associated TCR beta chains (in a later analysis) appeared to be HLA-restricted. Presence/absence analyses took donor sequencing depth as roughly uniform.

V dropped 5 bases and J dropped 5; count of bases not matched to a gene: 6. CDR1 is LNHDA, CDR2 SQIVND, per germline (reference sequence). The CDR3 extends over 14 amino acids. The PCR contained 60 Vbeta and 13 Jbeta primers. The method was immunoSEQ multiplex PCR; TCRdb's version includes in-frame clones alone and lacks a portion of them. The sample contains around 160,000 clones, about 63% of which appear only once. Regarding this clone: Its antigen is undetermined.

This sequence was found in a woman between 40 and 50 years old in good health and CMV-seropositive. Specimen: PBMCs. The chain carries TRBV19 and TRBJ2-5; 9 bases fit TRBD2. CDR3 amino acids: CASSFGLAKETQYF. The CDR3 DNA follows: TGTGCCAGTAGTTTCGGACTAGCGAAGGAGACCCAGTACTTC.